A single sample is the source of the 16 T cell receptor beta chains below, sequenced in a study of T cells in Graves' hyperthyroidism and ophthalmopathy. Amplification of TCR beta CDR3 regions was performed using RNA transcripts as template. First-round RT-PCR with HTBI primers amplified the TCR CDR3 region. TCRdb reanalysed the multiplex PCR reads using MiXCR and keeps one entry per CDR3 protein. The profile shows about 640,000 distinct CDR3 sequences, less than 25% of them singletons. The sample comprised blood. These TCRs come from a man aged 25-40 years with Graves' ophthalmopathy.

Ten or more counts support this clonotype. The chain joins TRBV28 to TRBJ2-7; 8 bases agree with TRBD1. Trimming cost V 7 bases and J 6 bases; bases outside gene matches: 14. This CDR3 region has 15 residues. Per germline, CDR1 MDHEN and CDR2 SYDVKM. The CDR3 is CASIPRGQGASEQYF. The CDR3 DNA reads as TGTGCCAGCATTCCCCGGGGTCAGGGGGCAAGCGAGCAGTACTTC.

This clonotype was seen many times. The rearrangement joins TRBV30 to TRBJ2-7; 7 nucleotides align to TRBD2. V shed 4 bases and J 4 bases; nucleotides not matched to a gene: 1. This CDR3 comprises 11 residues. Germline V gives CDR1 GTSNPN, CDR2 SVGIG (reference sequence). CDR3 sequence (DNA): TGTGCCTGGACTAGCGGATACGAGCAGTACTTC. Its translation is CAWTSGYEQYF. Using reference TRBV30 and TRBJ2-7 for the parts outside the CDR3, the full variable domain is SQTIHQWPATLVQPVGSPLSLECTVEGTSNPNLYWYRQAAGRGLQLLFYSVGIGQISSEVPQNLSASRPQDRQFILSSKKLLLSDSGFYLCAWTSGYEQYFGPGTRLTVT.

The table lists this clonotype with a count of one. The chain recombines TRBV4-1 with TRBJ2-1; D is ambiguous. The CDR3 has 15 residues. Trimming took 0 bases from V and 5 from J, leaving 11 bases between them. The germline V gene encodes CDR1 MGHRA and CDR2 YSYEKL. The DNA of the CDR3 is TGCGCCAGCAGCCAAGAAGCCGAGTCCCACAATGAGCAGTTCTTC. Translating gives CASSQEAESHNEQFF.

The V and J genes are TRBV28 and TRBJ2-7; no definite D call. Germline lookup yields CDR1 MDHEN and CDR2 SYDVKM. This CDR3 contains 17 residues. Trimming took 6 bases from V and 0 from J, leaving 21 bases between them. This chain's CDR3 is CASRSQFGEKDSYEQYF. Here the CDR3 DNA reads TGTGCCAGCAGATCTCAATTTGGGGAAAAGGACTCCTACGAGCAGTACTTC.

This clonotype was picked up many times. The chain has TRBV15 and TRBJ1-5, with TRBD1 identical over 9 bases. This CDR3 is 15 amino acids long. V lost 3 bases to trimming and J lost 3 bases; unmatched junction nucleotides: 3. Germline assignment: CDR1 LNHNV and CDR2 YYDKDF (reference sequence). CDR3 loop: CATSRWDRDNQPQHF. As DNA, the CDR3 is TGTGCCACCAGCAGGTGGGACAGGGACAATCAGCCCCAGCATTTT. The whole variable domain, remainder taken from reference TRBV15 and TRBJ1-5, is DAMVIQNPRYQVTQFGKPVTLSCSQTLNHNVMYWYQQKSSQAPKLLFHYYDKDFNNEADTPDNFQSRRPNTSFCFLDIRSPGLGDTAMYLCATSRWDRDNQPQHFGDGTRLSIL.

This clonotype occurred a few times. V and J are TRBV6-1 and TRBJ2-7, with D possibly TRBD2 on 5 matching bases. The ends were cut back, 8 bases at V and 6 bases at J, with 17 bases in the middle. The CDR3 covers 13 residues. Looked up from germline, CDR1 is MNHNS and CDR2 is SASEGT. The CDR3 coding sequence is TGTGCCAGCTGGGCGGGCCCGCTGGCCGAGCAGTACTTC. Encoded protein: CASWAGPLAEQYF.

This clonotype was observed once. This chain joins TRBV18 and TRBJ1-1; a possible D gene is TRBD1 (5 bases). V was trimmed by 1 base and J by 1 base, leaving 16 bases between them. The germline CDR1 and CDR2 sequences are KGHSH and LQKENI. This CDR3 is 17 amino acids long. The CDR3, as DNA: TGTGCCAGCTCACCACGGCAGGGTAACAACCCGAACACTGAAGCTTTCTTT. Translation gives CASSPRQGNNPNTEAFF.

This clonotype was counted many times. This chain joins TRBV10-3 and TRBJ1-1; possible D gene TRBD1, 6 bases. The CDR3 is made up of 14 amino acids. Trimming took 0 bases from V and 3 from J, leaving 8 bases between them. Germline CDR1 and CDR2: ENHRY and SYGVKD. The CDR3 region has the DNA TGTGCCATCAGTGAGTCTGCAGGGGACACTGAAGCTTTCTTT. Translation: CAISESAGDTEAFF.

This rearrangement joins TRBV5-1 to TRBJ1-5, with 7 bases matching TRBD1. Per the germline V gene, CDR1 is SGHRS and CDR2 is YFSETQ. The trim removed 0 bases at V and 0 bases at J, leaving 9 bases unmatched. The length of the CDR3 is 18 residues. CDR3 nucleotide sequence: TGCGCCAGCAGCTTGGGGGACAGTGGAGGCAATAGCAATCAGCCCCAGCATTTT. Translating gives CASSLGDSGGNSNQPQHF.

To note about this clonotype: One base away lies a much larger clone, so this may be a sequencing read error. The chain recombines TRBV28 with TRBJ1-5; D is unclear. The V gene's germline CDR1 is MDHEN and CDR2 SYDVKM. The CDR3 length is 12 residues. In DNA, the CDR3 is TGTGTCAGCAGACTAACAAATCAGCCCCAGCATTTT. Its protein product is CVSRLTNQPQHF.

The chain has TRBV20-1 and TRBJ2-7, with TRBD2 matching 10 bases. Germline V lookup: CDR1 DFQATT, CDR2 SNEGSKA (reference sequence). The CDR3 is 13 residues long. Trimming removed 1 base from V and 6 bases from J; junction bases left unmatched: 3. CDR3 in DNA: TGCAGTGCTAGAGCTAGCGGGAGACGCGAGCAGTACTTC. Translation gives CSARASGRREQYF.

The chain couples TRBV29-1 to TRBJ2-3; TRBD2 matches at 11 bases. Germline-derived CDR1 and CDR2 are SQVTM and ANQGSEA. Trimming removed 6 bases from V and 4 bases from J; junction bases left unmatched: 9. The CDR3 covers 15 residues. In DNA form, the CDR3 reads TGCAGCGTCGGACTCAGACTAGCGGGGTCAGATACGCAGTATTTT. It codes for CSVGLRLAGSDTQYF.

This clonotype occurred a few times. The V gene is TRBV6-1, the J gene TRBJ2-7; D not resolved. CDR1 is MNHNS, CDR2 SASEGT, per germline. The CDR3 is 13 residues long. Trimming removed 3 bases at V and 1 base at J, with 7 bases between. The CDR3 DNA reads as TGTGCCAGCAGTGATTTCTGGTCCTACGAGCAGTACTTC. Amino acid sequence: CASSDFWSYEQYF.

This clonotype was recorded many times. The rearrangement uses TRBV5-1 and TRBJ2-1; D not certain. Germline V lookup: CDR1 SGHRS, CDR2 YFSETQ. V was cut by 0 bases and J by 10 bases, with 11 bases left in between. This CDR3 region has 13 residues. The CDR3 protein is CASSLESAWEQFF. CDR3 bases: TGCGCCAGCAGCTTGGAGAGCGCCTGGGAGCAGTTCTTC.

V is TRBV12-3 or TRBV12-4 and J is TRBJ2-7, with 7 nucleotides matching TRBD2. The CDR3 is made up of 22 amino acids. V lost 5 bases, J lost 4 bases, and 32 bases stayed unmatched. This CDR3 is CASSPWFPGGSGTESNRYEQYF. The CDR3 nucleotides are TGTGCCAGCAGTCCCTGGTTTCCGGGGGGTAGCGGAACCGAATCGAACCGGTACGAGCAGTACTTC.

This sequence joins TRBV7-9 and TRBJ1-2, with no clear D. Trimming removed 8 bases at V and 8 bases at J, with 18 bases between. The CDR3 spans 13 residues. Germline V gives CDR1 SEHNR, CDR2 FQNEAQ (reference sequence). The CDR3, as DNA: TGTGCCAGCGGCGGCAGCCTCCCCGGGGGCTACACCTTC. Amino acids: CASGGSLPGGYTF.